This record concerns one T cell receptor beta chain sequence. No antigen is known for it. Unique molecular identifiers were incorporated during preparation of the TCRbeta library. TCRdb itself ran the PCR reads through MiXCR, one entry per CDR3 protein. This table holds about 980,000 distinct CDR3 sequences, about 31% found once. The record originates from a study of T-cell reconstitution after alpha-beta-depleted transplantation in children. The CDR3 consists of 17 residues. J was trimmed by 4 bases and V by 4 bases; bases with no gene match: 12. From germline, CDR1 is SGHRS and CDR2 YFSETQ. The study's findings and limits: T-cell counts and diversity at one year following transplant were attributed mainly to newly produced T cells. It was reported that alpha-beta T cells came from several hundred expanded graft clones (about two months after transplant).

The sample in question was PBMCs, mostly from graft donor cells, obtained 360 days after TCRalphabeta/CD19-depleted stem cell transplant. The receptor comes from a boy in the first two years of life who had a stem cell transplant for SCID, so the T cells may come from the graft donor. The rearrangement links TRBV5-1 to TRBJ2-1; 9 bases line up with TRBD2. The CDR3 region is CASSPNRGGGPYNEQFF. The CDR3 DNA sequence: TGCGCCAGCAGCCCGAACCGCGGGGGGGGCCCTTACAATGAGCAGTTCTTC.